This T cell receptor (beta chain) comes out of a study of spatial heterogeneity in lung cancer. Study information: Unique TCR and UMI combinations averaged more than ten appearances each in raw reads. General study findings and limits: Whereas they appeared in blood less at follow-up, ubiquitous expanded tumor TCRs appeared there more at resection.

The table lists this clonotype with many counts. Its matching antigen is unknown. This CDR3 has 13 amino acids. The V end was cut by 3 bases, the J end by 7 bases, with 10 bases between. Germline lookup yields CDR1 SEHNR and CDR2 FQNEAQ (reference sequence). Time point meaning: blood at routine non-recurrence follow-up after resection. Whole RNA, which was extracted from tumor, nontumor lung tissue or frozen PBMC, was sequenced without any cell sorting. Each molecule of TCR cDNA was tagged with one unique molecular identifier. TCRdb reprocessed the 5' RACE reads with MiXCR, giving one entry per CDR3 protein. The data show 35,000 to 55,000 distinct CDR3 sequences, with approximately 10% seen just once and more than 25% held by the top ten.

The sequence was collected from a male donor with early-stage non-small cell lung cancer. The rearrangement uses TRBV7-9 and TRBJ1-5; no firm D call. Specimen: PBMCs, collected at follow-up. CDR3 sequence: CASSFAVGQPQHF. The CDR3 DNA follows: TGTGCCAGCAGCTTCGCGGTAGGCCAGCCCCAGCATTTT.